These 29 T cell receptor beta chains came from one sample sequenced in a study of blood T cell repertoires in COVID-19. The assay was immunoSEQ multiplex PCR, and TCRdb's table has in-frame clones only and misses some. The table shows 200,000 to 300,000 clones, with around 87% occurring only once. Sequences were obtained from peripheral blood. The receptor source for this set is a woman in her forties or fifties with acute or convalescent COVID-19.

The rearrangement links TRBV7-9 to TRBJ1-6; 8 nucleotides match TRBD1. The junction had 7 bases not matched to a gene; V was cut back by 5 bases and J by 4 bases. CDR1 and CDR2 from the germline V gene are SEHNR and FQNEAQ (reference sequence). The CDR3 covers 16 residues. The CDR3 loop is CASSPRQGYYNSPLHF. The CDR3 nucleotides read TGTGCCAGCAGCCCGCGACAGGGGTATTATAATTCACCCCTCCACTTT.

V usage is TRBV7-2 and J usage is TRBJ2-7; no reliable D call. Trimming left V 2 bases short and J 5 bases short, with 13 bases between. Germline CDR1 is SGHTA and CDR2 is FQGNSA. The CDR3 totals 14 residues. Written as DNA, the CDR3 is TGTGCCAGCAGCTTATCCCGCACAACAAACGAGCAGTACTTC. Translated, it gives CASSLSRTTNEQYF.

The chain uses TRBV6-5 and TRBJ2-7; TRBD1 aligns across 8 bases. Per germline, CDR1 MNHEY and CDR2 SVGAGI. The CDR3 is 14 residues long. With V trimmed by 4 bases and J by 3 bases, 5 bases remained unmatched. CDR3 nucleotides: TGTGCCAGCAGTTCCAGGACAGGGATCTACGAGCAGTACTTC. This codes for CASSSRTGIYEQYF.

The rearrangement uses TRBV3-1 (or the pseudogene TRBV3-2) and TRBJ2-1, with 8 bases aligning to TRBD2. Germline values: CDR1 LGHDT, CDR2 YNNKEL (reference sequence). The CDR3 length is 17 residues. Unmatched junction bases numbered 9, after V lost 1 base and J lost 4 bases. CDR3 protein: CASSQAAGGLGYNEQFF. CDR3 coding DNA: TGTGCCAGCAGCCAAGCCGCGGGAGGACTGGGGTACAATGAGCAGTTCTTC.

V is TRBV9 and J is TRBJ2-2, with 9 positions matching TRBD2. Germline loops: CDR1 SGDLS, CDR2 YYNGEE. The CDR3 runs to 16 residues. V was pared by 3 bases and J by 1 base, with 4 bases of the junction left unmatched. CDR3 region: CASSAGLARNTGELFF. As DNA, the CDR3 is TGTGCCAGCAGCGCAGGACTAGCGAGGAACACCGGGGAGCTGTTTTTT.

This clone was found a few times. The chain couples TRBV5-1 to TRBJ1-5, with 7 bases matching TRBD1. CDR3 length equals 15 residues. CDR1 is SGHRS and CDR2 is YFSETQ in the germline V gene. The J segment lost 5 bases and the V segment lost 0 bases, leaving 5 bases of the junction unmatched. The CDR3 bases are TGCGCCAGCAGCTTGGGAGGGACAGACGATCAGCCCCAGCATTTT. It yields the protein CASSLGGTDDQPQHF.

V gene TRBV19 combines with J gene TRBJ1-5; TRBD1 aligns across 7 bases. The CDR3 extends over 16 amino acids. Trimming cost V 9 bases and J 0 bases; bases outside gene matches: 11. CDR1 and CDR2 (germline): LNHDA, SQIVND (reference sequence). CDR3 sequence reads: CASKYRGQYSNQPQHF. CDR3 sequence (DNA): TGTGCCAGCAAATACAGGGGCCAATATAGCAATCAGCCCCAGCATTTT.

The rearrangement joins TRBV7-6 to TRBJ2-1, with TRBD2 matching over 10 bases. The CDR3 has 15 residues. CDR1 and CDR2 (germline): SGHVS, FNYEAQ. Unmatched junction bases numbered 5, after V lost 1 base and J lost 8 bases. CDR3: CASSLVGTSVYEQFF. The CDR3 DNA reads TGTGCCAGCAGCTTAGTAGGGACTAGCGTGTATGAGCAGTTCTTC. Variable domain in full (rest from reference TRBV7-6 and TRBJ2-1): GAGVSQSPRYKVTKRGQDVALRCDPISGHVSLYWYRQALGQGPEFLTYFNYEAQQDKSGLPNDRFSAERPEGSISTLTIQRTEQRDSAMYRCASSLVGTSVYEQFFGPGTRLTVL.

This CDR3 is CASSPPSLSGNTIYF. The CDR3 bases are TGTGCCAGCTCACCACCCAGTTTGTCTGGAAACACCATATATTTT. The rearrangement links TRBV18 to TRBJ1-3; D is unclear. This CDR3 region has 15 residues. Trimming took off 0 bases at V and 1 base at J, with 7 bases between the two ends. Germline CDR1 reads KGHSH; CDR2 reads LQKENI.

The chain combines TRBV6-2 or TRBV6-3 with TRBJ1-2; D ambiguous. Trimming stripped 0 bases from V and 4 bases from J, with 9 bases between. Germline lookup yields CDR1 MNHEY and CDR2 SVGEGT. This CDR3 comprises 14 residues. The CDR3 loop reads CASSYSGVFYGYTF. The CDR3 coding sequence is TGTGCCAGCAGTTACTCCGGAGTTTTCTATGGCTACACCTTC.

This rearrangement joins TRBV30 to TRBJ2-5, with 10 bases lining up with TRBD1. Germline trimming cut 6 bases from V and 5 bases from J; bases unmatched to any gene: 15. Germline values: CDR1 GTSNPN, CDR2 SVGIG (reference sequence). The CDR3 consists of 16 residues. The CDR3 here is CACRRLGQGVWETQYF. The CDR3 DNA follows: TGTGCCTGCCGCCGGCTAGGACAGGGGGTTTGGGAGACCCAGTACTTC.

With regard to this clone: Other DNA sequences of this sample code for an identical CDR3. CDR3 loop: CASSPGQGNTEAFF. DNA of the CDR3: TGTGCCAGCTCACCAGGACAGGGAAACACTGAAGCTTTCTTT. V gene TRBV18 combines with J gene TRBJ1-1; 8 bases match TRBD1. With 2 bases clipped from V and 2 bases from J, the junction kept 1 base outside the gene matches. This CDR3 spans 14 amino acids. Germline V gene data show CDR1 as KGHSH and CDR2 as LQKENI.

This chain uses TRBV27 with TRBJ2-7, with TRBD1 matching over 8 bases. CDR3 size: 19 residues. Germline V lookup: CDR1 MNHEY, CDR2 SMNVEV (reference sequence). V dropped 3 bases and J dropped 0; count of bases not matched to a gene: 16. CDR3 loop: CASSFRGQGAFSFSYEQYF. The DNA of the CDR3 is TGTGCCAGCAGTTTCCGAGGACAGGGCGCATTTTCCTTCTCCTACGAGCAGTACTTC.

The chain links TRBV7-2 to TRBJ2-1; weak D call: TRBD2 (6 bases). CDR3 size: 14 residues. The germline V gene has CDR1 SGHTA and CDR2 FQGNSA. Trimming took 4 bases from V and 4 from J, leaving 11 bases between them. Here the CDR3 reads CASSSDSGYNEQFF. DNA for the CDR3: TGTGCCAGCAGCTCGGATAGCGGATACAATGAGCAGTTCTTC.

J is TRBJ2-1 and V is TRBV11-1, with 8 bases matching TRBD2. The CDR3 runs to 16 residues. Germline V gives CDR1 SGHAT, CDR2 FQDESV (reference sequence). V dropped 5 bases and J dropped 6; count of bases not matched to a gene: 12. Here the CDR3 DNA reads TGTGCCAGCAGCGGCGAAGGCGCGGGAGGACGCAATGAGCAGTTCTTC. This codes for CASSGEGAGGRNEQFF.

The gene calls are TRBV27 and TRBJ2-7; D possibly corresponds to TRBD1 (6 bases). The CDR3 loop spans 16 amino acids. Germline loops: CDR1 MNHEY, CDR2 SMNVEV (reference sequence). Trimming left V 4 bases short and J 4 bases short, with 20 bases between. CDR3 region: CASSYQSGVIMYEQYF. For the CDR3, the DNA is TGTGCCAGCAGTTACCAATCAGGGGTAATTATGTACGAGCAGTACTTC.

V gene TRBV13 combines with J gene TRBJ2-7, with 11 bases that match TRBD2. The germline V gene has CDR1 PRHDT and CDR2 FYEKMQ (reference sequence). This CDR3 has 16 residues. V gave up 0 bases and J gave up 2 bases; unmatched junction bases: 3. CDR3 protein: CASSLGTSGTPYEQYF. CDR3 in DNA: TGTGCCAGCAGCTTAGGGACTAGCGGGACCCCCTACGAGCAGTACTTC.

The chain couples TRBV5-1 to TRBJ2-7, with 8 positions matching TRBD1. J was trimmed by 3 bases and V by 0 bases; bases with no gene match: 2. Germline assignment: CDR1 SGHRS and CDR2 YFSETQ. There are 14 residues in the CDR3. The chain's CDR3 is CASSLDGQGYEQYF. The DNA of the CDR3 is TGCGCCAGCAGCTTGGACGGACAGGGCTACGAGCAGTACTTC.

The CDR3 is CASSLRGRADTQYF. CDR3 nucleotides: TGCGCCAGCAGCTTGAGGGGTAGGGCAGATACGCAGTATTTT. The J gene is TRBJ2-3, the V gene TRBV5-1; D possibly corresponds to TRBD1 (5 bases). V shed 1 base and J shed 4 bases, with 10 bases lying between them. Looked up from germline, CDR1 is SGHRS and CDR2 is YFSETQ. The CDR3 has 14 residues.

The chain's CDR3 is CASSLLSNNEQFF. In nucleotides, the CDR3 is TGTGCCAGCAGCTTACTCTCTAACAATGAGCAGTTCTTC. The chain has TRBV7-9 and TRBJ2-1; D not certain. V was cut by 2 bases and J by 5 bases, with 7 bases left in between. The CDR3 is 13 residues long. CDR1 is SEHNR and CDR2 is FQNEAQ in the germline V gene (reference sequence).

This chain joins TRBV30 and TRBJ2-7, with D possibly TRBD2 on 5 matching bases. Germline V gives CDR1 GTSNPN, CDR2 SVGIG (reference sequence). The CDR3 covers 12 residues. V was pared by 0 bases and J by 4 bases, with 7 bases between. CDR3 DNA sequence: TGTGCCTGGAGTGTAACGGGATACGAGCAGTACTTC. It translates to CAWSVTGYEQYF.

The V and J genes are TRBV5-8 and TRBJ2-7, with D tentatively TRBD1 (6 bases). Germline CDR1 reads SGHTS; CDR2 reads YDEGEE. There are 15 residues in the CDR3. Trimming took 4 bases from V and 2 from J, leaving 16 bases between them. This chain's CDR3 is CASSKGHSAAYEQYF. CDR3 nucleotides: TGTGCCAGCAGCAAGGGACACTCTGCCGCCTACGAGCAGTACTTC.

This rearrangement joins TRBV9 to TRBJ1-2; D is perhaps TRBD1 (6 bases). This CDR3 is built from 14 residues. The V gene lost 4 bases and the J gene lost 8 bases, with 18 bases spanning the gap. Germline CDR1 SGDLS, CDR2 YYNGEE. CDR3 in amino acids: CASSTPGGGWGYTF. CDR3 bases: TGTGCCAGCAGCACCCCCGGGGGGGGCTGGGGCTACACCTTC.

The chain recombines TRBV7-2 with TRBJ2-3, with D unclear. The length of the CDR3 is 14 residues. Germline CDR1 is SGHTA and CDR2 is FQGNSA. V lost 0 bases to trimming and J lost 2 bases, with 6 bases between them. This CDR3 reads CASSLALVTDTQYF. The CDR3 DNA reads TGTGCCAGCAGCTTAGCCCTAGTCACAGATACGCAGTATTTT.

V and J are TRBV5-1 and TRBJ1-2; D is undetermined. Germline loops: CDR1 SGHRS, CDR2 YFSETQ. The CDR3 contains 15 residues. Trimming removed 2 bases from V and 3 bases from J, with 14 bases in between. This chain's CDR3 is CASSLGLLRDYGYTF. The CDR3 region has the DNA TGCGCCAGCAGCTTAGGTCTACTTCGGGACTATGGCTACACCTTC.

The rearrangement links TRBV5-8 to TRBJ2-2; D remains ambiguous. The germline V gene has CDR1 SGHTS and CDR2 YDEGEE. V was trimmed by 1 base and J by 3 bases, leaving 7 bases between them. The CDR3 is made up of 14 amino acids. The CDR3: CASSLTVYTGELFF. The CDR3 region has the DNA TGTGCCAGCAGCTTGACGGTATACACCGGGGAGCTGTTTTTT.

DNA of the CDR3: TGTGCCAGCAGCTTAGCGGGACTGGGGATCGGCGAGCAGTACTTC. Protein product: CASSLAGLGIGEQYF. The chain combines TRBV7-2 with TRBJ2-7; the D gene is possibly TRBD2 (6 bases). The germline gives CDR1 SGHTA, CDR2 FQGNSA. The CDR3 is 15 residues long. V was clipped by 0 bases and J by 6 bases, with 15 bases between them.

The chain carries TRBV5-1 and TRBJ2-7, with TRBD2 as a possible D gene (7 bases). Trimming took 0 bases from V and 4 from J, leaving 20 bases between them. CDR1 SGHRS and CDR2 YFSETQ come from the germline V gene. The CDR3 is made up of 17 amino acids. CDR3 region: CASSLEGGGGSLYEQYF. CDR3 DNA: TGCGCCAGCAGCTTGGAAGGTGGGGGCGGGAGTTTGTACGAGCAGTACTTC.

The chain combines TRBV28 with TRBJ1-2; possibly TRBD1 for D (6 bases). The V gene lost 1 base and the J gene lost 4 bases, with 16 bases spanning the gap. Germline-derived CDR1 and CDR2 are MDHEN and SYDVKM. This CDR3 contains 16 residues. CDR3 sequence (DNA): TGTGCCAGCAGTTTATCAGCGGGGGGGCGCCTCTATGGCTACACCTTC. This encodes CASSLSAGGRLYGYTF.